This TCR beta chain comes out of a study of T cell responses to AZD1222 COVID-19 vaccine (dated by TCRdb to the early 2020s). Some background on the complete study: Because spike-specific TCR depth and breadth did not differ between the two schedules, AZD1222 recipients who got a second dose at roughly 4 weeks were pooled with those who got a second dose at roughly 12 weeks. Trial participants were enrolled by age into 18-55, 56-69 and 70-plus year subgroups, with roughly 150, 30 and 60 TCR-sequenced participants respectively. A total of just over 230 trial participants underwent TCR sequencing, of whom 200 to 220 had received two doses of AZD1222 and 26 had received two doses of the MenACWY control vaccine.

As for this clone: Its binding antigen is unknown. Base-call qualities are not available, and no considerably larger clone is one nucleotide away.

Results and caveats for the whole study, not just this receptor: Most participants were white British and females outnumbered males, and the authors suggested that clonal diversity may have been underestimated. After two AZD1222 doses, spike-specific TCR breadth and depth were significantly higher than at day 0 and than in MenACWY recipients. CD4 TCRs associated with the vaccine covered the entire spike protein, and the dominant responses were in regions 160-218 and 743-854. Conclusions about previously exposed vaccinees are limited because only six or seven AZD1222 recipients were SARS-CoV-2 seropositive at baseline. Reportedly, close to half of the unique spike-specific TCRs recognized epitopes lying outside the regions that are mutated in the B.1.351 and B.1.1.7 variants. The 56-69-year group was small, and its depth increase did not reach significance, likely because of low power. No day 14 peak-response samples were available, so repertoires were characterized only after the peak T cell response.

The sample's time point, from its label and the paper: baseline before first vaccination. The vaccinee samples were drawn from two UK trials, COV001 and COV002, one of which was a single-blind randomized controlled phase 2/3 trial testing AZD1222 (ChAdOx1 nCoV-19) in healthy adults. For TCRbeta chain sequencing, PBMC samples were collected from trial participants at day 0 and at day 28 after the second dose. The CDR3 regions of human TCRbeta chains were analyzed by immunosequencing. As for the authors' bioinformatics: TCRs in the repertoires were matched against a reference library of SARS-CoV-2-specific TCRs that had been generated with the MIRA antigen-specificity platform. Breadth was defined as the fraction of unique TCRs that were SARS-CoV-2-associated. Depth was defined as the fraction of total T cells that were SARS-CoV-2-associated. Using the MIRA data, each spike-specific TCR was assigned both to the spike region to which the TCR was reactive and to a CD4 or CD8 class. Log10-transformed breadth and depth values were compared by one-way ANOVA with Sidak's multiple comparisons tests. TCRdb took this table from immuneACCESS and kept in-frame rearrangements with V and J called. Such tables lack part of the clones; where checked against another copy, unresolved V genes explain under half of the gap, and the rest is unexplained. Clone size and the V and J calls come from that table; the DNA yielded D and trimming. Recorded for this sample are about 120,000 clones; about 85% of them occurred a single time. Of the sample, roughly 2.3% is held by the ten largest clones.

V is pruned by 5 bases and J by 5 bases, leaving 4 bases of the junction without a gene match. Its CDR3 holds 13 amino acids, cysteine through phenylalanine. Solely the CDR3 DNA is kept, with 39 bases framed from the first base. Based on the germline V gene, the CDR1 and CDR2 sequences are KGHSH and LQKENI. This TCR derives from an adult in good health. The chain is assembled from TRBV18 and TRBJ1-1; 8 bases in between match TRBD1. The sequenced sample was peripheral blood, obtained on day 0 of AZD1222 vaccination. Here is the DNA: TGTGCCAGCTCAACAGACAGGGGAACTGAAGCTTTCTTT. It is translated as CASSTDRGTEAFF.